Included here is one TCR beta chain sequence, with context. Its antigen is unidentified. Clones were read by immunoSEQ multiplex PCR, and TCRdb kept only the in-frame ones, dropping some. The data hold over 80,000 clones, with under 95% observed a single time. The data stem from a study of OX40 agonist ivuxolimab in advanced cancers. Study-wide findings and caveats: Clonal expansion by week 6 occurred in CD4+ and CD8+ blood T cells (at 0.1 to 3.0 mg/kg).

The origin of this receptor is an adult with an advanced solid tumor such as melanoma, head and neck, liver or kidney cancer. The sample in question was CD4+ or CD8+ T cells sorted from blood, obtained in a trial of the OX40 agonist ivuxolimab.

CDR3 amino acids: CASSLGTDNEQFF. DNA of the CDR3: TGTGCCAGCTCATTGGGGACAGACAATGAGCAGTTCTTC. V and J are TRBV18 and TRBJ2-1, with TRBD1 matching over 7 bases. V was clipped by 5 bases and J by 5 bases; unmatched bases: 3. This CDR3 has 13 amino acids. Germline lookup yields CDR1 KGHSH and CDR2 LQKENI.